This TCR beta chain was captured in a study of cytomegalovirus exposure and HLA in healthy donors. Assay used: immunoSEQ multiplex PCR; TCRdb lists only in-frame clones, some missing. The sample yields about 160,000 clones, 86% seen once. CDR1 and CDR2 (germline): SEHNR, FQNEAQ (reference sequence). The ends were cut back, 1 base at V and 6 bases at J, with 18 bases in the middle. CDR3 size: 16 residues. The rearrangement links TRBV7-9 to TRBJ1-2; a possible D gene is TRBD1 (5 bases). The TCR originated in a woman aged 25 to 45 in good health and CMV-seronegative. Sequencing used PBMCs. For the CDR3, the DNA is TGTGCCAGCAGCTTAGTTGGGGGGTGGTTAGAAGATGGCTACACCTTC. Amino acid sequence: CASSLVGGWLEDGYTF.